A single sample gave rise to the 8 T cell receptor beta chains below, sequenced in a study of radiotherapy plus CTLA-4 blockade in lung cancer. This table comes from immunoSEQ multiplex PCR, and its TCRdb copy is limited to in-frame clones, with some not included. The table lists tens of thousands of clones, 76% of them singletons, with about 15% in the top ten. Sequencing used peripheral blood, obtained from a patient treated with radiotherapy plus ipilimumab. The receptors come from a human donor with non-small cell lung cancer whose response to radiotherapy plus ipilimumab could not be evaluated. Some clones in this sample may be carry-over from other donors' samples.

The CDR3 reads CASSTDRGATGELFF. CDR3 nucleotides: TGTGCCAGCAGCACCGACAGGGGCGCCACCGGGGAGCTGTTTTTT. This chain uses TRBV7-9 with TRBJ2-2; 8 nucleotides match TRBD1. The CDR3 has 15 residues. CDR1 and CDR2 from the germline V gene are SEHNR and FQNEAQ (reference sequence). The junction had 6 bases not matched to a gene; V was cut back by 5 bases and J by 4 bases.

This chain's CDR3 is CATLGAGGFIGNEQFF. CDR3 coding DNA: TGCGCCACCCTCGGGGCGGGGGGCTTTATCGGGAATGAGCAGTTCTTC. J is TRBJ2-1 and V is TRBV4-3; 8 nucleotides line up with TRBD2. Germline-derived CDR1 and CDR2 are LGHNA and YSLEER. Losses at the gene ends were 10 bases for V and 7 bases for J; bases not matched to a gene: 18. This CDR3 spans 16 amino acids.

The chain couples TRBV6-6 to TRBJ1-1, with D possibly matching TRBD1 (5 bases). There are 15 residues in the CDR3. The V gene lost 4 bases and the J gene lost 0 bases, with 12 bases spanning the gap. The germline CDR1 and CDR2 sequences are MNHNY and SVGAGI (reference sequence). The CDR3 nucleotides read TGTGCCAGCAGTTCTCGACAGAAAATGAACACTGAAGCTTTCTTT. Amino acid sequence: CASSSRQKMNTEAFF.

This clone occurred once. V is TRBV5-1 and J is TRBJ1-2, with TRBD1 identical over 12 bases. The CDR3 loop spans 19 amino acids. V gave up 3 bases and J gave up 2 bases; unmatched junction bases: 14. The V gene's germline CDR1 is SGHRS and CDR2 YFSETQ. DNA for the CDR3: TGCGCCAGCAGCTCCCGAAGGGGGACAGGGGGCGCGGGGAACTATGGCTACACCTTC. Translated: CASSSRRGTGGAGNYGYTF. Filled out from reference TRBV5-1 and TRBJ1-2, the complete variable domain reads KAGVTQTPRYLIKTRGQQVTLSCSPISGHRSVSWYQQTPGQGLQFLFEYFSETQRNKGNFPGRFSGRQFSNSRSEMNVSTLELGDSALYLCASSSRRGTGGAGNYGYTFGSGTRLTVV.

The chain links TRBV6-5 to TRBJ2-5; maybe TRBD1 (6 bases). The germline V gene encodes CDR1 MNHEY and CDR2 SVGAGI. This CDR3 spans 14 amino acids. V dropped 0 bases and J dropped 1 base, with 6 bases sitting between them. CDR3 protein: CASSYSTGQETQYF. In nucleotides, the CDR3 is TGTGCCAGCAGTTACTCGACAGGCCAAGAGACCCAGTACTTC.

The chain joins TRBV18 to TRBJ2-1, with 8 bases fitting TRBD1. J was trimmed by 7 bases and V by 3 bases; bases with no gene match: 2. This CDR3 contains 13 residues. Germline values: CDR1 KGHSH, CDR2 LQKENI. CDR3 residues: CASSPDRANEQFF. The CDR3 region has the DNA TGTGCCAGCTCACCGGACAGGGCTAATGAGCAGTTCTTC.

The chain is built from TRBV7-9 and TRBJ1-4, with no clear D. CDR3 length: 13 amino acids. Trimming removed 0 bases at V and 5 bases at J, with 4 bases between. Germline-derived CDR1 and CDR2 are SEHNR and FQNEAQ (reference sequence). In DNA form, the CDR3 reads TGTGCCAGCAGCTTAGCGCAGAATGAAAAACTGTTTTTT. This codes for CASSLAQNEKLFF.

The rearrangement uses TRBV9 and TRBJ1-5; D is unresolved. Germline V gene lookup returns CDR1 SGDLS and CDR2 YYNGEE. This CDR3 region has 12 residues. Trimming stripped 0 bases from V and 7 bases from J, with 5 bases between. The CDR3 region has the DNA TGTGCCAGCAGCGTAGCGGTGCAGCCCCAGCATTTT. Translating it yields CASSVAVQPQHF.